This T cell receptor beta chain was obtained from a study of CD8+CD57+ T cells in acquired aplastic anemia. Study at large: Each DNA sample taken from sorted CD4+ and CD8+ cells came to around 2.9 ug on average.

Study-wide results and limits: Patients and controls shared under 30 CD8+ CDR3 sequences, highly expressed in patients. A significant difference in CD8+ Simpson's diversity between patients and controls was not found.

The CDR3 extends over 13 amino acids. J was trimmed by 3 bases and V by 6 bases; bases with no gene match: 4. Germline V gene sequence: CDR1 MGHDK, CDR2 SYGVNS. Genomic DNA, serving as template, underwent TCR beta VDJ and CDR3 profiling. In TCRdb, the reads were re-called with MiXCR into one record per CDR3 protein. This table has hundreds of thousands of distinct CDR3 sequences, around 30% appearing once. All sequencing subjects had displayed CD8+CD57+ cell expansion on flow cytometry. Patients were treatment-naive when blood was sampled. A word on this clonotype: Its antigen remains unidentified.

Sequencing input: sorted CD4+, CD8+, or CD8+CD57+ T cells (not recorded which) from PBMCs. The chain joins TRBV25-1 to TRBJ2-7, with 8 bases aligning to TRBD2. This sequence originates from a human donor with aplastic anemia. CDR3 sequence: CASSSTSVYEQYF. The CDR3 bases are TGTGCCAGCAGCTCGACTAGCGTCTACGAGCAGTACTTC.